This section outlines one T cell receptor (beta chain) sequence together with its context. Using RNA transcripts as the source, TCR beta CDR3 regions were amplified. The HTBI primer set was used in a first-round RT-PCR of the TCR CDR3. TCRdb fed the multiplex PCR reads into MiXCR, producing one record per CDR3 protein. The sample includes hundreds of thousands of distinct CDR3 sequences, 18% seen only once; the top ten take around 17%. The entry originates in a study of T cells in Graves' hyperthyroidism and ophthalmopathy. The overall study: The initial diagnosis was the point when peripheral blood was collected, ahead of any treatment.

CDR3 size: 14 residues. Trimming at V came to 7 bases and at J to 7 bases, leaving 2 bases not matched to a gene. Germline CDR1 reads ENHRY; CDR2 reads SYGVKD. The blood specimen was taken at initial hyperthyroidism diagnosis, before any ophthalmopathy symptoms. Material: blood. The chain carries TRBV10-3 and TRBJ1-6, with 12 bases fitting TRBD1. This sequence was found in a woman aged 45-65 years with Graves' hyperthyroidism that later progressed to Graves' ophthalmopathy. As DNA, the CDR3 is TGTGCCATCAAGGGACAGGGGGCGAATTCACCCCTCCACTTT. This encodes CAIKGQGANSPLHF.